This TCR beta chain originates from a study of cytomegalovirus exposure and HLA in healthy donors. Study-wide points: While the bulk of TCR sequences proved rare, some public TCRs turned up in many donors. Several of the most significant clusters appeared, in a later analysis, to be linked to common viral pathogens.

The CDR3 sequence is 17 residues long. CDR1 is MNHEY, CDR2 SMNVEV, per germline (reference sequence). Trimming cost V 4 bases and J 4 bases, with 20 bases left between them. This clone was detected a few times. Its antigen remains unidentified. Vbeta (60) and Jbeta (13) primers were used in the PCR. Under the authors' procedure: Roughly 11 million of the 60 million to 90 million unique TCR beta chains counted in a later analysis were shared. Data came from immunoSEQ multiplex PCR; TCRdb stores just in-frame clones and leaves some out. Clonal size and the V and J genes are those of that table, whereas D and trimming came from the DNA. The table has over 200,000 clones, around 76% seen once.

J is TRBJ1-5 and V is TRBV27; possible D gene TRBD1, 6 bases. Sequenced: PBMCs. This clonotype was sampled from a man aged 35-49 years in good health and CMV-seropositive. Here the CDR3 reads CASSSIGGPWANQPQHF. CDR3 DNA sequence: TGTGCCAGCAGTTCGATCGGGGGGCCGTGGGCTAATCAGCCCCAGCATTTT.